This T cell receptor beta chain was profiled in a study of blood T cell repertoires in COVID-19. Study context: From the United States, Italy and Spain came samples of acute and convalescent COVID-19.

In the authors' methods: Amplification from reference gene primers served as the basis for estimated nucleated cell counts. Libraries were prepared by immunoSEQ multiplex PCR; TCRdb keeps only in-frame clonotypes and omits some of them. V, J and clone size were drawn from that table, and D and trimming were deduced from the DNA. This sample has about 43,000 clones; about 80% occur once, and the top ten carry 23%. Trimming removed 4 bases from V and 4 bases from J, with 17 bases in between. The CDR3 is 15 residues long. Germline CDR1 reads MNHEY; CDR2 reads SMNVEV (reference sequence). This receptor was taken from an older woman with acute or convalescent COVID-19. Material: peripheral blood. V gene TRBV27 combines with J gene TRBJ2-7; a weak D match, TRBD1 (5 bases). Here the CDR3 reads CASSSLLQGRYEQYF. CDR3 bases: TGTGCCAGCAGTTCCCTCCTTCAGGGCAGGTACGAGCAGTACTTC.